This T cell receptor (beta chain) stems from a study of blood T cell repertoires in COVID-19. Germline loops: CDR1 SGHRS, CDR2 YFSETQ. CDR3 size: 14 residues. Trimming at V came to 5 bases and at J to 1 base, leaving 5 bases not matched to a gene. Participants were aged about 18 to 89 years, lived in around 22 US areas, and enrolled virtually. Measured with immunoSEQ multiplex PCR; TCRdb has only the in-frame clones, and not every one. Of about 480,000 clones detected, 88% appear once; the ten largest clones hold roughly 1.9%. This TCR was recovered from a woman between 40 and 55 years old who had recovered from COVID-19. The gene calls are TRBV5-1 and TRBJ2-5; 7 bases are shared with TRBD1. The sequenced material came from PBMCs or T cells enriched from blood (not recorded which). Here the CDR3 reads CASSDDRAQETQYF. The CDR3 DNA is TGCGCCAGCAGTGACGACAGGGCCCAAGAGACCCAGTACTTC. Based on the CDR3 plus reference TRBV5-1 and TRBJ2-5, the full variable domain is KAGVTQTPRYLIKTRGQQVTLSCSPISGHRSVSWYQQTPGQGLQFLFEYFSETQRNKGNFPGRFSGRQFSNSRSEMNVSTLELGDSALYLCASSDDRAQETQYFGPGTRLLVL.